The 5 T cell receptor beta chains given below trace back to one sample, sequenced in a study of blood T cells in healthy people across ages (dated by TCRdb to the mid-2010s). The library came from 5' RACE. TCRdb names Illumina HiSeq 2500 as the instrument used. A second 7 to 11 cycle PCR used a sample-barcoded 5' primer and a J-beta primer mix. The public reads were reanalyzed by TCRdb: fastp trimming at Q25, MiXCR alignment, in-frame beta chains only. A single entry per CDR3 protein holds the most common genes and DNA from its merged rows. This sample lists 1.5 million to 2 million distinct CDR3 sequences; approximately 28% were detected once. Of the sample, 7.7% is held by the ten largest clones. Sample: blood. The receptors originated from a woman younger than 45 in good health.

This clonotype was seen at least ten times. The chain employs TRBV14 and TRBJ2-7; no firm D call. Germline assignment: CDR1 SGHDN and CDR2 FVKESK. V lost 3 bases to trimming and J lost 6 bases, with 18 bases between them. This CDR3 has 15 amino acids. This CDR3 reads CASSQKALRGGEQYF. The CDR3 DNA follows: TGTGCCAGCAGCCAGAAAGCCCTACGTGGTGGCGAGCAGTACTTC.

The J gene is TRBJ1-4, the V gene TRBV2; TRBD1 might be the D (6 bases). The CDR3 contains 14 residues. V was cut by 5 bases and J by 8 bases, with 15 bases left in between. Per the germline V gene, CDR1 is SNHLY and CDR2 is FYNNEI. CDR3 amino acids: CASSYKGGEEKLFF. CDR3 in DNA: TGTGCCAGCAGTTACAAGGGGGGCGAGGAAAAACTGTTTTTT. The full variable domain, completed using reference TRBV2 and TRBJ1-4, is EPEVTQTPSHQVTQMGQEVILRCVPISNHLYFYWYRQILGQKVEFLVSFYNNEISEKSEIFDDQFSVERPDGSNFTLKIRSTKLEDSAMYFCASSYKGGEEKLFFGSGTQLSVL.

This clonotype showed up just a few times. V and J are TRBV7-2 and TRBJ2-3; a possible D gene is TRBD1 (5 bases). This CDR3 contains 15 residues. The ends were cut back, 6 bases at V and 2 bases at J, with 15 bases in the middle. Germline CDR1 SGHTA, CDR2 FQGNSA. In DNA, the CDR3 is TGTGCCAGCAGTATGGGTGGCAGGGTCACAGATACGCAGTATTTT. As protein: CASSMGGRVTDTQYF. Variable domain in full (rest from reference TRBV7-2 and TRBJ2-3): GAGVSQSPSNKVTEKGKDVELRCDPISGHTALYWYRQSLGQGLEFLIYFQGNSAPDKSGLPSDRFSAERTGGSVSTLTIQRTQQEDSAVYLCASSMGGRVTDTQYFGPGTRLTVL.

This clonotype was seen at least ten times. The rearrangement joins TRBV7-2 to TRBJ2-7, with 10 bases aligning to TRBD2. The CDR3 length is 17 residues. J was trimmed by 1 base and V by 0 bases; bases with no gene match: 6. The germline CDR1 and CDR2 sequences are SGHTA and FQGNSA. The CDR3: CASSLARLAGASYEQYF. The CDR3 coding sequence is TGTGCCAGCAGCTTAGCGCGGCTAGCGGGAGCATCCTACGAGCAGTACTTC.

This clonotype occurred a few times. The V gene is TRBV5-1, the J gene TRBJ1-2; D unresolved. Trimming took 7 bases from V and 8 from J, leaving 18 bases between them. Per the germline V gene, CDR1 is SGHRS and CDR2 is YFSETQ. The CDR3 is 13 amino acids. CDR3 sequence reads: CASRLPATWGYTF. Written as DNA, the CDR3 is TGCGCCAGCCGGCTGCCCGCGACATGGGGCTACACCTTC.